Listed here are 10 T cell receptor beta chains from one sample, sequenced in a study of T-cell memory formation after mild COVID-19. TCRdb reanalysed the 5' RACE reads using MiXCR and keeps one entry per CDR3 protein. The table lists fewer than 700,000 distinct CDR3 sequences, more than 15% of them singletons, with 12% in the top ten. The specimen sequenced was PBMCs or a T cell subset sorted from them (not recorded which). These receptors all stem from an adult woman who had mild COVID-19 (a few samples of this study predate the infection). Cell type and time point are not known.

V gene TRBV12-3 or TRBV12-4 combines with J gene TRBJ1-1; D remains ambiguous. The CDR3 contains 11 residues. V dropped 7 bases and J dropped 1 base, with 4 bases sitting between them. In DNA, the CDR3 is TGTGCCAGCACCCCGAACACTGAAGCTTTCTTT. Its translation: CASTPNTEAFF.

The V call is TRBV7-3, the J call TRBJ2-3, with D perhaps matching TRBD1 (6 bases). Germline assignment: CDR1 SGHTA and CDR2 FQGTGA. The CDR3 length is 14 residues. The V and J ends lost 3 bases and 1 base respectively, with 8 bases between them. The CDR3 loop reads CASSFRGGTDTQYF. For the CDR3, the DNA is TGTGCCAGCAGCTTCAGGGGCGGCACAGATACGCAGTATTTT.

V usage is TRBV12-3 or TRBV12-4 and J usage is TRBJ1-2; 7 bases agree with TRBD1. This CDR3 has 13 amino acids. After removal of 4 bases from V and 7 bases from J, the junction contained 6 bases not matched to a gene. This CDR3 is CASSSRQGGGYTF. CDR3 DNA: TGTGCCAGCAGTTCCAGACAGGGTGGTGGCTACACCTTC.

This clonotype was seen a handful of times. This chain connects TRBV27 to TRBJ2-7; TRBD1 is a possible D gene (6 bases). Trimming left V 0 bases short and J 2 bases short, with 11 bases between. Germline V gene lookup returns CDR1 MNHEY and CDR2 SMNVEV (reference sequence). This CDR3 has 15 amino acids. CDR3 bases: TGTGCCAGCAGTTTATCGTTACAGGGAGCCTACGAGCAGTACTTC. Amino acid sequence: CASSLSLQGAYEQYF.

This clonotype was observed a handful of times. CDR3 region: CATSDATGASTDTQYF. The CDR3 nucleotides read TGTGCCACCAGTGATGCCACAGGGGCTAGCACAGATACGCAGTATTTT. J is TRBJ2-3 and V is TRBV24-1; 7 nucleotides align to TRBD1. The germline CDR1 and CDR2 sequences are KGHDR and SFDVKD. The CDR3 contains 16 residues. The V and J ends lost 3 bases and 0 bases, in that order; junction bases with no gene match: 5.

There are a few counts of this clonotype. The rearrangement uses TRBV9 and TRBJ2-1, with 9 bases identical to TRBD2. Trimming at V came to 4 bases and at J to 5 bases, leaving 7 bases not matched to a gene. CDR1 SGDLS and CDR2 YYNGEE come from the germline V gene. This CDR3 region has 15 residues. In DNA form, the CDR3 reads TGTGCCAGCAGCCCCCTGAGCGGGAGGAACAATGAGCAGTTCTTC. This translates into CASSPLSGRNNEQFF.

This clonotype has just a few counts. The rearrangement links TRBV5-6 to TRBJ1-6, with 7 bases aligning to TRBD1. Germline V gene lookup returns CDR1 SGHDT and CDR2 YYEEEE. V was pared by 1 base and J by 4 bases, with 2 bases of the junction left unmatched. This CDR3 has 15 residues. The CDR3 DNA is TGTGCCAGCAGCTTGCTACAGGGGTATAATTCACCCCTCCACTTT. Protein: CASSLLQGYNSPLHF. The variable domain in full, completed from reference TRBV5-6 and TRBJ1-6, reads DAGVTQSPTHLIKTRGQQVTLRCSPKSGHDTVSWYQQALGQGPQFIFQYYEEEERQRGNFPDRFSGHQFPNYSSELNVNALLLGDSALYLCASSLLQGYNSPLHFGNGTRLTVT.

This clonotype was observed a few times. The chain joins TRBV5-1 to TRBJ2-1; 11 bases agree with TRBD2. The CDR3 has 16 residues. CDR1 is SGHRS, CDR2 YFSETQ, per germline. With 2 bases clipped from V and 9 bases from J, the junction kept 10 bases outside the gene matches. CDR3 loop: CASSFSPTSGNGEQFF. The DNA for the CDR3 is TGCGCCAGCAGCTTTTCTCCGACTAGCGGGAATGGTGAGCAGTTCTTC. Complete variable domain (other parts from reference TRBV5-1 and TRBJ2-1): KAGVTQTPRYLIKTRGQQVTLSCSPISGHRSVSWYQQTPGQGLQFLFEYFSETQRNKGNFPGRFSGRQFSNSRSEMNVSTLELGDSALYLCASSFSPTSGNGEQFFGPGTRLTVL.

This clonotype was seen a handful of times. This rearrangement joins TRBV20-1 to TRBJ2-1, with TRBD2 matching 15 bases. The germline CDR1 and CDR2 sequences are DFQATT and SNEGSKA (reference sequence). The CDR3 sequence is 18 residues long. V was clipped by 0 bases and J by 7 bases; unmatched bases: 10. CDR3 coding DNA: TGCAGTGCTAGAGAGCTAGTTACGGGACTAGCGGGGGGAAATGAGCAGTTCTTC. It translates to CSARELVTGLAGGNEQFF.

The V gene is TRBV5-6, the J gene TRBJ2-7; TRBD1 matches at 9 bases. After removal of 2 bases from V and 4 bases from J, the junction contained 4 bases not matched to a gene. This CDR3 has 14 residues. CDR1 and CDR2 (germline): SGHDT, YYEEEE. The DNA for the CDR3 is TGTGCCAGCAGCTTCGGGGACAGGGAGTACGAGCAGTACTTC. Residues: CASSFGDREYEQYF.